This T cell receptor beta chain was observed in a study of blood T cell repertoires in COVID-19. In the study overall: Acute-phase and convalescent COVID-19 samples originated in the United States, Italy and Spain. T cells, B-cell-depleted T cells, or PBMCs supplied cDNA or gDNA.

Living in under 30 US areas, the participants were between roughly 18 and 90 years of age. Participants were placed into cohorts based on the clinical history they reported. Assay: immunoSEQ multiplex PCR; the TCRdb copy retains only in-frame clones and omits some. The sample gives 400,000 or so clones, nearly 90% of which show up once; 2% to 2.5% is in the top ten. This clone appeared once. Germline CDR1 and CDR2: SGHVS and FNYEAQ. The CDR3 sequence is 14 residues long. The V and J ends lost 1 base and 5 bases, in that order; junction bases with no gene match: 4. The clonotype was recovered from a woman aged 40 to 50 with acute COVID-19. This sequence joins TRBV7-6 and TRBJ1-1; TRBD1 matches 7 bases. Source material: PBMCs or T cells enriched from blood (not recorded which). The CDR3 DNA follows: TGTGCCAGCAGCTTAGACAGGGGTTGGACTGAAGCTTTCTTT. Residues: CASSLDRGWTEAFF.